What follows are 6 T cell receptor beta chains derived from one specimen sequenced in a study of response to subunit inactivated influenza vaccine. TCRdb used MiXCR to reprocess the RT-PCR reads, holding one entry per CDR3 protein. The sample yields about 540,000 distinct CDR3 sequences, around a quarter seen once. These same data were also listed under a study on T cells expressing NK-cell markers. Per that study: Production of TCR beta cDNA relied on 5'RACE template switching with UMIs.

Source: CD4+ T cells sorted from PBMCs, taken 11 to 12 days after vaccination. These TCRs come from a man aged 50-59 years who received an inactivated influenza vaccine.

The chain has TRBV5-3 and TRBJ1-3; D not resolved. TRBV5-3 is reported as an ORF; its role is uncertain. CDR3 size: 14 residues. Trimming removed 8 bases at V and 0 bases at J, with 12 bases between. The CDR3 is CASSVESSGNTIYF. CDR3 DNA sequence: TGTGCCAGCAGTGTGGAGAGCTCTGGAAACACCATATATTTT.

This rearrangement joins TRBV29-1 to TRBJ2-2, with TRBD2 matching over 9 bases. This CDR3 comprises 14 residues. CDR1 SQVTM and CDR2 ANQGSEA come from the germline V gene. V lost 4 bases, J lost 2 bases, and 2 bases stayed unmatched. CDR3 residues: CSVVGLANTGELFF. Written as DNA, the CDR3 is TGCAGCGTTGTGGGACTAGCAAACACCGGGGAGCTGTTTTTT.

This clonotype was counted between two and nine times. The rearrangement uses TRBV3-1 and TRBJ1-1; D remains ambiguous. Trimming removed 3 bases from V and 1 base from J, with 6 bases in between. Per the germline V gene, CDR1 is LGHDT and CDR2 is YNNKEL (reference sequence). The CDR3 totals 13 residues. The CDR3 here is CASSHQRNTEAFF. In nucleotides, the CDR3 is TGTGCCAGCAGCCACCAGAGGAACACTGAAGCTTTCTTT.

This clonotype came up a few times. V is TRBV12-3 or TRBV12-4 and J is TRBJ2-7; 7 bases agree with TRBD1. This CDR3 is 16 amino acids long. The J segment lost 1 base and the V segment lost 6 bases, leaving 12 bases of the junction unmatched. CDR3 sequence (DNA): TGTGCCAGCAGCACCGAGCTGACAGGGAGATCCTACGAGCAGTACTTC. Translation gives CASSTELTGRSYEQYF.

The V gene is TRBV25-1, the J gene TRBJ2-2, with 11 bases that match TRBD2. CDR1 and CDR2 from the germline V gene are MGHDK and SYGVNS. Trimming at V came to 7 bases and at J to 1 base, leaving 8 bases not matched to a gene. The CDR3 has 17 amino acids. Here the CDR3 reads CASTSRLAGLNTGELFF. The CDR3 coding sequence is TGTGCCAGCACCAGCAGACTAGCGGGGTTGAACACCGGGGAGCTGTTTTTT.

This clonotype was seen only a few times. This chain joins TRBV10-3 and TRBJ1-2; tentative D call: TRBD1 (6 bases). The CDR3 covers 14 residues. Looked up from germline, CDR1 is ENHRY and CDR2 is SYGVKD. V lost 7 bases and J 3 bases, leaving 15 bases between the germline ends. In DNA, the CDR3 is TGTGCCATCACCTCCCGGGAGGGGGACTATGGCTACACCTTC. Its protein is CAITSREGDYGYTF.